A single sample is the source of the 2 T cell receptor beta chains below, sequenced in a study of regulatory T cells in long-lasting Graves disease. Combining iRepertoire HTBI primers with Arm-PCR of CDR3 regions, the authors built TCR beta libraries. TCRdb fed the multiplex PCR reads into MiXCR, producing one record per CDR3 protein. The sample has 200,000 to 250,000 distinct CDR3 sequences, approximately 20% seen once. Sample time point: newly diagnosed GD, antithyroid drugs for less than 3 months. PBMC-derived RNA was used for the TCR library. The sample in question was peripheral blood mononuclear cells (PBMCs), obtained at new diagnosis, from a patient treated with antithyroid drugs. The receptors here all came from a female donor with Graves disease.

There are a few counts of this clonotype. CDR3 nucleotides: TGTGCCTGGAAGGGGACTAGCGGGAGGGAGATCGCCTACAATGAGCAGTTCTTC. Its protein is CAWKGTSGREIAYNEQFF. This rearrangement joins TRBV30 to TRBJ2-1, with 16 bases that match TRBD2. CDR3 length: 18 residues. V lost 4 bases, J lost 2 bases, and 8 bases stayed unmatched. The germline V gene has CDR1 GTSNPN and CDR2 SVGIG (reference sequence).

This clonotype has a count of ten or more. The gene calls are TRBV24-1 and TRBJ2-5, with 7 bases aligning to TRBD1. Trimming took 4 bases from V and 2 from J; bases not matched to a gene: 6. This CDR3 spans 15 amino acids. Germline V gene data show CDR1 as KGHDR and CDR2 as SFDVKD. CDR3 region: CATSEPGGAQETQYF. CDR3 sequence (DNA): TGTGCCACCAGTGAGCCAGGGGGTGCACAAGAGACCCAGTACTTC.